This T cell receptor beta chain was captured in a study of cytomegalovirus exposure and HLA in healthy donors. The overall study: About 85 million unique TCR sequences came from HLA-typed donors in an early release.

Points on this clone: The antigen remains undetermined.

V shed 4 bases, J shed 3 bases, and the junction held 3 bases outside the gene matches. CDR3 size: 14 residues. Germline CDR1 and CDR2: LNHDA and SQIVND (reference sequence). Points from the study as a whole: In the analysis, some V segments, TRBV6-2 and TRBV6-3 included, were excluded as indistinguishable. Later work associated fewer than 20,000 TCR beta sequences with HLA alleles at 0.05 false discovery rate. Sequencing likely generated an artifact that appeared as a cluster of highly shared sequence variants.

This PCR relied on a set of 60 Vbeta primers and 13 Jbeta primers. The table came from immunoSEQ multiplex PCR; TCRdb's copy has only in-frame clones and leaves some out. The sample yields approximately 150,000 clones, about 72% seen once. The sample was PBMCs. The chain joins TRBV19 to TRBJ1-1, with TRBD1 matching over 9 bases. The sequence was collected from a man in his forties in good health and CMV-seronegative. For the CDR3, the DNA is TGTGCCAGTAGTACCGGGACAGGGTACACTGAAGCTTTCTTT. It codes for CASSTGTGYTEAFF.